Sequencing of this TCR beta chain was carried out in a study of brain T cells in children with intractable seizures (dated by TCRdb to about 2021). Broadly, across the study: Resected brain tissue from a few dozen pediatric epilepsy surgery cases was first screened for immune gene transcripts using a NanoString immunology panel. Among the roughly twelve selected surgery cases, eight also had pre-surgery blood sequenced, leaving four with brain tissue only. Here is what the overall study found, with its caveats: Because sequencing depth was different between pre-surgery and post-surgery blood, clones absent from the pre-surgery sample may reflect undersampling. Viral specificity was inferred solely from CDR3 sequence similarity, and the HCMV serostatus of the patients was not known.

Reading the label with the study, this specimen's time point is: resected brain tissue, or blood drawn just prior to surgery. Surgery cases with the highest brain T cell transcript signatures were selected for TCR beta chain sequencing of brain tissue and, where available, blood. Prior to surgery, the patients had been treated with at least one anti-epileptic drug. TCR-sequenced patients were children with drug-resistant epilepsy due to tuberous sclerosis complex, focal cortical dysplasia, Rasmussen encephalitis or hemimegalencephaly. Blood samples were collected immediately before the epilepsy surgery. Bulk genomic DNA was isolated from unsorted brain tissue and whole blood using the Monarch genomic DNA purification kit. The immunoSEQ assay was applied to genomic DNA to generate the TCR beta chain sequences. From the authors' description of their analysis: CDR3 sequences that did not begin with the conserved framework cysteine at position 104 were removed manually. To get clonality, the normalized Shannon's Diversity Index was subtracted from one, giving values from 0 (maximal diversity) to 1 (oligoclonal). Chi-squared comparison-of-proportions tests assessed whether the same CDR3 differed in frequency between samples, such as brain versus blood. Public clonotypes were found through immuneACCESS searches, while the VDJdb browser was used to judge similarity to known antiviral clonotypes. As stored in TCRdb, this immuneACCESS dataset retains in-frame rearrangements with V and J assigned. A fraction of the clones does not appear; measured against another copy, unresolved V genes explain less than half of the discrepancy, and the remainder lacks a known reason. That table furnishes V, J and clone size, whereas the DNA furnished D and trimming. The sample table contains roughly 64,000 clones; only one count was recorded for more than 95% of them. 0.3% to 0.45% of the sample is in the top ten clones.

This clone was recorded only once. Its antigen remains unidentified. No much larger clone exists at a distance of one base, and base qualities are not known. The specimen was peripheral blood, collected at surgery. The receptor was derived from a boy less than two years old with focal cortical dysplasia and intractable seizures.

The DNA is TGTGCCAGCACGTCAACTCTGAGCTCCTACGAGCAGTACTTC. Its product reads: CASTSTLSSYEQYF. Recombination connected TRBV27 to TRBJ2-7; the D gene is not confidently resolved. Deletion took 7 bases off V and 0 bases off J, with a span of 13 bases between the germline ends. CDR3 length: 14 amino acids, cysteine to phenylalanine. Of the read, only the CDR3 DNA is kept; its 42 bases are in frame from base 1. CDR1 is given as MNHEY and CDR2 as SMNVEV, both from the germline V gene (reference sequence).